A selection of T cell receptor beta chains follows, all from one sample in a study of blood T cell repertoires in COVID-19. Clones were sequenced by immunoSEQ multiplex PCR, and TCRdb holds only the in-frame ones, with some missing. This table has 100,000 or so clones, about 89% appearing once. Sequenced material: peripheral blood. Source of these receptors: a woman in her 30s with acute or convalescent COVID-19. Each CDR3 is given with its conserved first and last residue. Fields, in order: V gene, clone size, D gene, J gene, CDR3 protein, CDR3 DNA. The D gene is left open where the match is weak. Rows may omit the clone size; those that give it use once, few, many or a size class.

TRBV2	NA	TRBD2	TRBJ2-1	CASSEDPSGGARNEQFF	TGTGCCAGCAGTGAAGACCCCAGCGGGGGGGCGAGGAATGAGCAGTTCTTC
TRBV18	NA	NA	TRBJ2-1	CASSPGRYNEQFF	TGTGCCAGCTCACCAGGGCGATACAATGAGCAGTTCTTC
TRBV19	NA	TRBD1	TRBJ1-6	CASGDRGDSPLHF	TGTGCCAGCGGGGACAGGGGGGATTCACCCCTCCACTTT
TRBV5-1	NA	TRBD1	TRBJ1-6	CASSSAGQANSPLHF	TGCGCCAGCAGCTCGGCGGGACAGGCGAATTCACCCCTCCACTTT
TRBV30	NA	NA	TRBJ2-7	CAGLDRATSSYEQYF	TGTGCCGGCTTGGACAGAGCAACTTCCTCCTACGAGCAGTACTTC
TRBV7-9	NA	TRBD1	TRBJ2-2	CASVRDRAGTGELFF	TGTGCCAGCGTTCGGGACAGGGCGGGGACCGGGGAGCTGTTTTTT
TRBV19	medium-sized	TRBD1	TRBJ1-2	CASSIPGTGYGYTF	TGTGCCAGTAGTATCCCCGGGACAGGGTATGGCTACACCTTC
TRBV7-9	NA	TRBD1	TRBJ1-4	CASSRTGGEGEKLFF	TGTGCCAGCAGCCGGACAGGGGGCGAAGGTGAAAAACTGTTTTTT
TRBV27	NA	NA	TRBJ1-2	CASSLSMMEGYTF	TGTGCCAGCAGTTTATCCATGATGGAGGGCTACACCTTC
TRBV2	NA	NA	TRBJ1-3	CASRWRQGNTIYF	TGTGCCAGCAGGTGGAGACAGGGAAACACCATATATTTT